The entry that follows covers one T cell receptor beta chain sequence. Antigen unknown. The sample comes from a study of T cell repertoires in cytomegalovirus infection. Study-level information: It was recently identified HLA-C-restricted and well-studied HLA-B-restricted CMV epitopes that the study used.

MiXCR, run by TCRdb on the reads, gives a single entry per CDR3 protein. In the table there are more than 250,000 distinct CDR3 sequences, 20% to 25% of which are singletons. Per germline, CDR1 LGHDT and CDR2 YNNKEL (reference sequence). J gave up 9 bases and V 4 bases, and 3 bases lay outside the gene matches. The CDR3 sequence is 13 residues long. Whole-study findings and limits: The study identified carriers of CMV plus the relevant HLA from cumulative public TCR beta family frequency.

The chain joins TRBV3-1 to TRBJ1-6, with TRBD1 matching 7 bases. The TCR originated in a human donor in good health (CMV status not recorded). Some clones in this sample may be carry-over from other donors' samples. The material was cultured PBMCs, obtained from culture after CMV antigen stimulation. CDR3 in DNA: TGTGCCAGCAGCCCCAACAGGGGTTCACCCCTCCACTTT. It translates to CASSPNRGSPLHF. The variable domain in full, completed from reference TRBV3-1 and TRBJ1-6, reads DTAVSQTPKYLVTQMGNDKSIKCEQNLGHDTMYWYKQDSKKFLKIMFSYNNKELIINETVPNRFSPKSPDKAHLNLHINSLELGDSAVYFCASSPNRGSPLHFGNGTRLTVT.